One and the same sample provided the 17 T cell receptor beta chains below, sequenced in a study of T-cell reconstitution after alpha-beta-depleted transplantation in children. The authors prepared the TCRbeta library with unique molecular identifiers. TCRdb fed the PCR reads into MiXCR, producing one record per CDR3 protein. The sample includes about 980,000 distinct CDR3 sequences, 25% to 35% of them seen just once. The sequencing used PBMCs, mostly from graft donor cells, collected 360 days after TCRalphabeta/CD19-depleted stem cell transplant. The receptors derive from a boy less than two years old who had a stem cell transplant for SCID, so the T cells may come from the graft donor.

The chain carries TRBV6-1 and TRBJ2-3; perhaps TRBD1 as D (6 bases). Per the germline V gene, CDR1 is MNHNS and CDR2 is SASEGT. The CDR3 runs 13 residues. V lost 5 bases and J lost 5, with 11 bases in between. This chain's CDR3 is CASSTHRVDTQYF. The CDR3 bases are TGTGCCAGCAGTACACACAGGGTAGATACGCAGTATTTT.

The sample holds a few counts of this clonotype. V is TRBV20-1 and J is TRBJ2-7; D is possibly TRBD1 or TRBD2 (5 bases each). This CDR3 comprises 13 residues. The ends were cut back, 6 bases at V and 5 bases at J, with 17 bases in the middle. Germline V gene data show CDR1 as DFQATT and CDR2 as SNEGSKA (reference sequence). The CDR3: CSAGPRINHEQYF. The CDR3 nucleotides are TGCAGTGCGGGACCCAGGATTAACCACGAGCAGTACTTC.

The chain has TRBV3-1 and TRBJ2-7, with TRBD2 identical over 8 bases. The trim removed 0 bases at V and 3 bases at J, leaving 10 bases unmatched. Germline V gene data show CDR1 as LGHDT and CDR2 as YNNKEL (reference sequence). This CDR3 has 17 amino acids. CDR3 DNA sequence: TGTGCCAGCAGCCAAGAGGGACCTGTAGCGGGGCACTACGAGCAGTACTTC. It specifies CASSQEGPVAGHYEQYF.

The chain uses TRBV12-3 or TRBV12-4 and TRBJ2-5; TRBD2 aligns across 11 bases. This CDR3 region has 17 residues. J was trimmed by 0 bases and V by 3 bases; bases with no gene match: 6. For the CDR3, the DNA is TGTGCCAGCAGTTTTGGGCGACTAGCGGGGTACCAAGAGACCCAGTACTTC. Translating gives CASSFGRLAGYQETQYF.

Only a few counts were recorded for this clonotype. In nucleotides, the CDR3 is TGTGCCAGCCATCGGGACAGCAATCAGCCCCAGCATTTT. Its protein is CASHRDSNQPQHF. This chain uses TRBV12-3 or TRBV12-4 with TRBJ1-5; possibly TRBD1 for D (5 bases). Trimming took 8 bases from V and 1 from J, leaving 9 bases between them. The CDR3 extends over 13 amino acids.

The chain carries TRBV29-1 and TRBJ1-4; TRBD1 agrees at 7 bases. The V segment lost 6 bases and the J segment 8 bases; nucleotides outside the gene matches: 9. Germline CDR1 and CDR2: SQVTM and ANQGSEA. The CDR3 runs to 13 residues. The CDR3 nucleotides are TGCAGCGTCGCGACAGGGAAACGGGAAAAACTGTTTTTT. Amino acids: CSVATGKREKLFF.

This clonotype was counted between two and nine times. The V gene is TRBV10-3, the J gene TRBJ1-1, with a possible D match to TRBD1 (5 bases). Germline values: CDR1 ENHRY, CDR2 SYGVKD. This CDR3 has 14 residues. V was shortened by 6 bases and J by 1 base, with 12 bases between the two germline ends. DNA of the CDR3: TGTGCCATCAGAGGTCGGGGCCCGAACACTGAAGCTTTCTTT. Amino acids: CAIRGRGPNTEAFF.

This clonotype came up many times. The chain couples TRBV7-8 to TRBJ2-2, with D possibly TRBD1 on 5 matching bases. Trimming cost V 3 bases and J 1 base, with 9 bases left between them. Germline-derived CDR1 and CDR2 are SGHVS and FQNEAQ. The CDR3 is 15 amino acids. CDR3 sequence reads: CASSFDRKNTGELFF. The DNA of the CDR3 is TGTGCCAGCAGCTTCGACAGAAAGAACACCGGGGAGCTGTTTTTT.

This clonotype was detected many times. The chain has TRBV5-5 and TRBJ2-2, with 9 bases lining up with TRBD2. Germline trimming cut 4 bases from V and 1 base from J; bases unmatched to any gene: 5. Germline CDR1 reads SGHKS; CDR2 reads YYEKEE (reference sequence). The CDR3 extends over 16 amino acids. Here the CDR3 DNA reads TGTGCCAGCAGCCTATTAGCGGGGGTGAACACCGGGGAGCTGTTTTTT. Translated: CASSLLAGVNTGELFF.

The chain employs TRBV12-3 or TRBV12-4 and TRBJ2-3, with 12 bases fitting TRBD2. The trim removed 4 bases at V and 6 bases at J, leaving 8 bases unmatched. The CDR3 length is 16 residues. The CDR3, as DNA: TGTGCCAGCAGTTGGAGACTAGCGGGGGAGGTGGATACGCAGTATTTT. It is translated as CASSWRLAGEVDTQYF.

The chain carries TRBV29-1 and TRBJ2-3; D not resolved. CDR1 and CDR2 (germline): SQVTM, ANQGSEA. This CDR3 is 13 amino acids long. Between the trimmed V and J ends, which lost 4 bases and 1 base, there was a span of 9 bases. DNA for the CDR3: TGCAGCGTTGGGGAATTGGGCACAGATACGCAGTATTTT. This sequence encodes CSVGELGTDTQYF.

At least ten counts were recorded for this clonotype. This chain joins TRBV12-3 or TRBV12-4 and TRBJ1-1, with no clear D. The CDR3 is 14 residues long. Trimming shortened V by 3 bases and J by 1 base, and 9 bases separated the two germline ends. The DNA for the CDR3 is TGTGCCAGCAGTTTGACTGGGTCGAACACTGAAGCTTTCTTT. This gives the protein CASSLTGSNTEAFF.

This clonotype was counted once. The chain recombines TRBV20-1 with TRBJ2-3, with a tentative D call TRBD1 (6 bases). CDR3 length: 13 residues. Trimming stripped 5 bases from V and 6 bases from J, with 15 bases between. CDR1 and CDR2 (germline): DFQATT, SNEGSKA (reference sequence). CDR3 in amino acids: CSAGGLVSDTQYF. The CDR3 nucleotides read TGCAGTGCTGGGGGCTTAGTTTCGGATACGCAGTATTTT.

CDR3 coding DNA: TGCAGTGCCGCCGGACAGGCGAAACAGCCCCAGCATTTT. Translation gives CSAAGQAKQPQHF. This rearrangement joins TRBV20-1 to TRBJ1-5; 7 bases are a match to TRBD1. The CDR3 contains 13 residues. J lost 7 bases, V lost 6 bases, and 9 bases had no gene match. Germline-derived CDR1 and CDR2 are DFQATT and SNEGSKA (reference sequence).

The chain uses TRBV27 and TRBJ1-2, with 9 bases that match TRBD1. V gave up 6 bases and J gave up 4 bases; unmatched junction bases: 6. The CDR3 is 14 amino acids. Germline values: CDR1 MNHEY, CDR2 SMNVEV (reference sequence). CDR3 region: CASSPQGASYGYTF. In DNA, the CDR3 is TGTGCCAGCAGCCCACAGGGGGCTAGCTATGGCTACACCTTC.

The J gene is TRBJ1-5, the V gene TRBV7-7; D uncertain. Trimming took off 4 bases at V and 4 bases at J, with 11 bases between the two ends. The CDR3 totals 14 residues. Germline-derived CDR1 and CDR2 are SSHAT and FNYEAQ (reference sequence). CDR3 DNA sequence: TGTGCCAGCAGCTACGGCCGTTTGAATCAGCCCCAGCATTTT. It specifies CASSYGRLNQPQHF.

The rearrangement joins TRBV30 to TRBJ1-1; TRBD1 is a possible D gene (6 bases). Germline V gene lookup returns CDR1 GTSNPN and CDR2 SVGIG (reference sequence). The CDR3 has 17 residues. Deletions cut 4 bases from V and 3 bases from J, with 24 bases between. The CDR3 spells CAWKKKGQGVRDTEAFF. CDR3 in DNA: TGTGCCTGGAAAAAAAAGGGACAAGGTGTGAGGGACACTGAAGCTTTCTTT. The whole variable domain, remainder taken from reference TRBV30 and TRBJ1-1, is SQTIHQWPATLVQPVGSPLSLECTVEGTSNPNLYWYRQAAGRGLQLLFYSVGIGQISSEVPQNLSASRPQDRQFILSSKKLLLSDSGFYLCAWKKKGQGVRDTEAFFGQGTRLTVV.